This section outlines one TCR beta chain sequence together with its context. Antigen unknown. This sample is part of a study of OX40 agonist ivuxolimab in advanced cancers. Study information: People who had prior anti-PD-1, anti-PD-L1 or anti-CTLA-4 therapy could take part, and around 39% had some. Study-level points and caveats: Some nonresponders also had low normalized T-cell clonal expansion. Near-lowest levels of clonal expansion characterized partial responders at 0.1-3.0 mg/kg.

The CDR3 is made up of 13 amino acids. The germline gives CDR1 MNHEY, CDR2 SVGAGI. The V end lost 10 bases, the J end lost 2 bases, and 13 bases lay between the germline ends. Patients with autoimmune history or systemic immunosuppression were excluded. Measured with immunoSEQ multiplex PCR; TCRdb has only the in-frame clones, and not every one. The table records tens of thousands of clones, over 80% of them present only once. Sequenced here: CD4+ or CD8+ T cells sorted from blood, sampled in a trial of the OX40 agonist ivuxolimab. The TCR was taken from an adult with an advanced solid tumor such as melanoma, head and neck, liver or kidney cancer. This chain links TRBV6-5 with TRBJ2-3; D is undetermined. CDR3 in DNA: TGTGCCACCCTTGGGCCAGCCACAGATACGCAGTATTTT. Encoded protein: CATLGPATDTQYF.